The TCR beta chain described here comes from a study of CXCR3-negative and CXCR3-positive naive CD8 T cells. Study-wide findings and caveats: CXCR3-positive naive cells had TRB CDR3s that were more hydrophobic than CXCR3-negative naive cells had.

About this clonotype: The antigen is not known.

The CDR3 sequence is 15 residues long. Germline V lookup: CDR1 MNHEY, CDR2 SVGAGI. Each TRB cDNA library was prepared by 5' RACE (with UMI labels). Reprocessing the 5' RACE reads, TCRdb reports a single entry for every CDR3 protein and omits DNA. This repertoire includes tens of thousands of distinct CDR3 sequences. Triplicates of about 280,000 cells were sorted from each CD8+ T cell subset. The J gene is TRBJ2-7, the V gene TRBV6-5. The sequencing input was naive CXCR3+ CD8+ T cells from blood. Subset specified: CD45RO-CCR7+CD27+CD95- naive CD8+ T cells expressing CXCR3 (TNR3+). This receptor was obtained from a human donor in good health. Some clones in this sample may be carry-over from other donors' samples. This CDR3 reads CASSYSRSLPYEQYF.